The clone carrying this TCR beta chain was detected once. The data originate from a study of T cells in localized non-small cell lung cancer. Per the germline V gene, CDR1 is SGHRS and CDR2 is YFSETQ. Trimming took 7 bases from V and 1 from J; bases not matched to a gene: 1. This CDR3 spans 14 amino acids. Measured with immunoSEQ multiplex PCR; TCRdb has only the in-frame clones, and not every one. In the table there are about 34,000 clones, approximately 94% of which are singletons. The rearrangement links TRBV5-1 to TRBJ2-3; 12 nucleotides align to TRBD2. The source of this sequence is a woman aged 40 to 75 with stage I lung adenocarcinoma. Sequenced here: peripheral blood, sampled before any cancer treatment. The CDR3 protein is CASRTSGGTDTQYF. CDR3 sequence (DNA): TGCGCCAGCCGGACTAGCGGGGGCACAGATACGCAGTATTTT.